The clone carrying this T cell receptor (beta chain) is medium-sized (0.01 to 0.1%). Antigen unknown. The data belong to a study of human T cells and chemical hapten exposure. Background on the study: Patients received weekly diphenylcyclopropenone doses to the scalp throughout the roughly 26-week study. How much TCR each sample yielded varied, mostly because pooled library volumes differed slightly. Study results and limitations: With patch test score, the counts of PT1 expanded TCRs showed a positive correlation.

Described time point: pre-sensitization, week 0. Treatment defined: therapeutic diphenylcyclopropenone sensitization with weekly scalp DPC. The junction had 11 bases not matched to a gene; V was cut back by 0 bases and J by 6 bases. The CDR3 is made up of 16 amino acids. Germline CDR1 LGHNA, CDR2 YNFKEQ. Using its own MiXCR run on the RACE reads, TCRdb lists one record per CDR3 protein. Of tens of thousands of distinct CDR3 sequences listed, less than 9% are singletons. The source is a woman between 50 and 59 years old with alopecia areata. Some clones in this sample may be carry-over from other donors' samples. V gene TRBV4-2 combines with J gene TRBJ2-7, with TRBD2 identical over 7 bases. The sample consisted of whole blood, taken in connection with sensitization to the hapten diphenylcyclopropenone (DPC). CDR3 protein: CASSQDGLAVIVEQYF. DNA of the CDR3: TGTGCCAGCAGCCAAGATGGGCTAGCGGTAATCGTCGAGCAGTACTTC.